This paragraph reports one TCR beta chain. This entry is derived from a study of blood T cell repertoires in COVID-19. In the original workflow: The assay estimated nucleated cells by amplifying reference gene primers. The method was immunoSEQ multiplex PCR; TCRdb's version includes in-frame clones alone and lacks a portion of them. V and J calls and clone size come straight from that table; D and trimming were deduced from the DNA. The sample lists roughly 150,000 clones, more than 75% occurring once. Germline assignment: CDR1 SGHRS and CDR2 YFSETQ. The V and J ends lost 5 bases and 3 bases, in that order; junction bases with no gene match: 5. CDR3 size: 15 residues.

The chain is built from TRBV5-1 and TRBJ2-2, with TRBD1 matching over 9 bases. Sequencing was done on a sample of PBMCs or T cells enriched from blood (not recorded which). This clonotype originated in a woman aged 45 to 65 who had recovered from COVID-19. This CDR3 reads CASRAGTGHTGELFF. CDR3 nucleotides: TGCGCCAGCAGGGCGGGGACAGGGCACACCGGGGAGCTGTTTTTT.